Shown below are 32 T cell receptor beta chains from a single sample sequenced in a study of blood T cell repertoires in COVID-19. Assay used: immunoSEQ multiplex PCR; TCRdb lists only in-frame clones, some missing. The data show 150,000 or so clones, with more than 70% seen just once and about 3.6% held by the top ten. Input material: PBMCs or T cells enriched from blood (not recorded which). The receptors come from a woman in her forties or fifties in a cohort exposed to, infected with or recovered from COVID-19 (not recorded which).

The CDR3 spells CASSLEGLAGVAYNEQFF. CDR3 coding DNA: TGTGCCAGCAGCCTAGAAGGGTTAGCGGGGGTGGCCTACAATGAGCAGTTCTTC. The genes are TRBV9 and TRBJ2-1; 9 bases fit TRBD2. The CDR3 totals 18 residues. Germline V gene lookup returns CDR1 SGDLS and CDR2 YYNGEE. V gave up 4 bases and J gave up 2 bases; unmatched junction bases: 13. Using reference TRBV9 and TRBJ2-1 for the parts outside the CDR3, the full variable domain is DSGVTQTPKHLITATGQRVTLRCSPRSGDLSVYWYQQSLDQGLQFLIQYYNGEERAKGNILERFSAQQFPDLHSELNLSSLELGDSALYFCASSLEGLAGVAYNEQFFGPGTRLTVL.

The chain joins TRBV28 to TRBJ1-6, with 7 bases that match TRBD1. CDR1 is MDHEN, CDR2 SYDVKM, per germline. This CDR3 comprises 18 residues. The ends lost 5 bases at V and 0 bases at J; junction bases unmatched: 10. In DNA, the CDR3 is TGTGCCAGCAGTAAGGGCTCCAGGGGGTACTCCTATAATTCACCCCTCCACTTT. Protein product: CASSKGSRGYSYNSPLHF.

The chain employs TRBV11-3 and TRBJ2-1, with D possibly TRBD2 on 5 matching bases. The CDR3 extends over 14 amino acids. With 2 bases removed from V and 7 bases from J, the gap between germline ends came to 12 bases. Germline V gene sequence: CDR1 SGHNT, CDR2 YENEEA. The DNA of the CDR3 is TGTGCCAGCAGCTTATCTCTAGCAATGAATGAGCAGTTCTTC. This sequence encodes CASSLSLAMNEQFF.

The chain uses TRBV19 and TRBJ1-5; TRBD1 matches at 8 bases. This CDR3 has 12 residues. Trimming at V came to 6 bases and at J to 5 bases, leaving 0 bases not matched to a gene. CDR1 and CDR2 from the germline V gene are LNHDA and SQIVND (reference sequence). This CDR3 reads CASRDRDQPQHF. The CDR3, as DNA: TGTGCCAGTAGGGACAGGGATCAGCCCCAGCATTTT.

V usage is TRBV5-1 and J usage is TRBJ2-1; 9 nucleotides align to TRBD2. V trimming: 1 base; J trimming: 5 bases; junction bases outside the gene matches: 4. CDR1 SGHRS and CDR2 YFSETQ come from the germline V gene. The CDR3 is 15 residues long. The CDR3 region has the DNA TGCGCCAGCAGCTTGTGGCTAGCGGGGAACAATGAGCAGTTCTTC. Translating gives CASSLWLAGNNEQFF.

The chain combines TRBV7-2 with TRBJ2-1, with 11 bases that match TRBD2. There are 16 residues in the CDR3. Germline values: CDR1 SGHTA, CDR2 FQGNSA. Unmatched junction bases numbered 5, after V lost 1 base and J lost 6 bases. DNA of the CDR3: TGTGCCAGCAGCTTAGTCGGTAGCGGGGGGGCCAATGAGCAGTTCTTC. Encoded protein: CASSLVGSGGANEQFF.

V is TRBV4-2 and J is TRBJ1-2; 9 bases map to TRBD1. This CDR3 has 17 residues. Germline V gene data show CDR1 as LGHNA and CDR2 as YNFKEQ. Trimming removed 3 bases from V and 4 bases from J; junction bases left unmatched: 12. Here the CDR3 reads CASSHPLETGGLYGYTF. In nucleotides, the CDR3 is TGTGCCAGCAGCCATCCACTCGAGACAGGGGGACTCTATGGCTACACCTTC.

The genes are TRBV6-6 and TRBJ1-2, with unresolved D. Germline V lookup: CDR1 MNHNY, CDR2 SVGAGI (reference sequence). This CDR3 spans 16 amino acids. V gave up 7 bases and J gave up 4 bases, with 22 bases separating them. The CDR3 spells CASTPKPGKAPYGYTF. In DNA form, the CDR3 reads TGTGCCAGCACTCCCAAACCGGGGAAGGCCCCCTATGGCTACACCTTC.

The rearrangement joins TRBV3-1 (or the pseudogene TRBV3-2) to TRBJ2-2; the match to TRBD1 covers 8 bases. This CDR3 is built from 15 residues. Germline CDR1 LGHDT, CDR2 YNNKEL (reference sequence). V shed 2 bases, J shed 4 bases, and the junction held 3 bases outside the gene matches. CDR3 DNA: TGTGCCAGCAGCCAATCCCAGGGGGCCACCGGGGAGCTGTTTTTT. Its protein is CASSQSQGATGELFF.

The CDR3 protein is CASSIDLGLAGVSTDTQYF. The CDR3, as DNA: TGTGCCAGTAGTATAGACCTGGGACTAGCGGGGGTCAGCACAGATACGCAGTATTTT. The chain carries TRBV19 and TRBJ2-3, with TRBD2 matching 14 bases. Germline V CDR1 and CDR2: LNHDA, SQIVND (reference sequence). The CDR3 length is 19 residues. With V trimmed by 0 bases and J by 0 bases, 5 bases remained unmatched.

The CDR3 DNA is TGTGCCAGCAGCTTGGCCGGGACAGCAATCTACGAGCAGTACTTC. Translating gives CASSLAGTAIYEQYF. The chain is built from TRBV5-8 and TRBJ2-7; 7 positions agree with TRBD1. Germline CDR1 and CDR2: SGHTS and YDEGEE. With 0 bases clipped from V and 3 bases from J, the junction kept 6 bases outside the gene matches. CDR3 length: 15 amino acids. Variable domain in full (rest from reference TRBV5-8 and TRBJ2-7): EAGVTQSPTHLIKTRGQQATLRCSPISGHTSVYWYQQALGLGLQFLLWYDEGEERNRGNFPPRFSGRQFPNYSSELNVNALELEDSALYLCASSLAGTAIYEQYFGPGTRLTVT.

This clone has just one count. The J gene is TRBJ1-3, the V gene TRBV19; maybe TRBD1 (6 bases). The germline gives CDR1 LNHDA, CDR2 SQIVND (reference sequence). The CDR3 sequence is 15 residues long. Trimming left V 6 bases short and J 0 bases short, with 12 bases between. CDR3 region: CASRSQGTSGNTIYF. The DNA for the CDR3 is TGTGCCAGTAGATCACAGGGCACCTCTGGAAACACCATATATTTT.

CDR3 loop: CASSGVAGPYEQYF. The CDR3 bases are TGTGCCAGCAGTGGGGTAGCGGGCCCCTACGAGCAGTACTTC. The V and J genes are TRBV28 and TRBJ2-7, with 7 bases aligning to TRBD2. V lost 5 bases, J lost 2 bases, and 6 bases stayed unmatched. The length of the CDR3 is 14 residues. From germline, CDR1 is MDHEN and CDR2 SYDVKM.

The chain links TRBV5-6 to TRBJ1-6; D call uncertain. The length of the CDR3 is 12 residues. Looked up from germline, CDR1 is SGHDT and CDR2 is YYEEEE. V was pared by 1 base and J by 10 bases, with 6 bases between. In DNA form, the CDR3 reads TGTGCCAGCAGCTTGAATCAGTCACCCCTCCACTTT. This codes for CASSLNQSPLHF.

The CDR3 region is CASRTQPGQEGSPLHF. CDR3 coding DNA: TGTGCCAGCAGAACCCAGCCGGGACAGGAAGGCTCACCCCTCCACTTT. V gene TRBV4-2 combines with J gene TRBJ1-6, with TRBD1 matching 8 bases. Per germline, CDR1 LGHNA and CDR2 YNFKEQ. This CDR3 has 16 amino acids. V was clipped by 6 bases and J by 10 bases; unmatched bases: 14.

The CDR3 DNA reads as TGTGCCAGCAGTTACTACCGAGGTGGGAGGCAGACCCAGTACTTC. It is translated as CASSYYRGGRQTQYF. V is TRBV6-2 or TRBV6-3 and J is TRBJ2-5; D perhaps matches TRBD2 (6 bases). The CDR3 has 15 residues. V was clipped by 1 base and J by 6 bases, with 15 bases between them. CDR1 MNHEY and CDR2 SVGEGT come from the germline V gene.

This clone appeared once. The V gene is TRBV7-8, the J gene TRBJ1-4, with a possible D match to TRBD1 (6 bases). Germline-derived CDR1 and CDR2 are SGHVS and FQNEAQ. The CDR3 is 17 amino acids. Trimming stripped 5 bases from V and 4 bases from J, with 20 bases between. Here the CDR3 reads CASSQLRAGDNNEKLFF. The CDR3 DNA reads as TGTGCCAGCAGCCAACTCCGCGCAGGGGATAATAATGAAAAACTGTTTTTT.

The chain uses TRBV25-1 and TRBJ1-3; D is unresolved. CDR3 length: 15 amino acids. Looked up from germline, CDR1 is MGHDK and CDR2 is SYGVNS. V dropped 4 bases and J dropped 0 bases, with 10 bases sitting between them. DNA for the CDR3: TGTGCCAGCAGTGGGACTCAAAACTCTGGAAACACCATATATTTT. Translated: CASSGTQNSGNTIYF.

The rearrangement joins TRBV4-3 to TRBJ1-1; no clear D gene. Trimming removed 0 bases from V and 5 bases from J, with 7 bases in between. CDR1 and CDR2 from the germline V gene are LGHNA and YSLEER. The CDR3 runs to 13 residues. The CDR3 loop reads CASSQEPGTEAFF. Written as DNA, the CDR3 is TGCGCCAGCAGCCAAGAACCGGGGACTGAAGCTTTCTTT.

V gene TRBV29-1 combines with J gene TRBJ2-3; a possible D gene is TRBD1 (6 bases). Looked up from germline, CDR1 is SQVTM and CDR2 is ANQGSEA. V was clipped by 6 bases and J by 2 bases, with 12 bases between them. The CDR3 has 13 amino acids. The CDR3 region is CSVEGENTDTQYF. CDR3 nucleotides: TGCAGCGTAGAGGGGGAGAACACAGATACGCAGTATTTT.

This clone has a single count. The gene calls are TRBV2 and TRBJ1-5; the D is unclear. V was shortened by 6 bases and J by 0 bases, with 9 bases between the two germline ends. The CDR3 runs 14 residues. In germline, CDR1 is SNHLY, CDR2 FYNNEI. The CDR3 spells CASRWGDSNQPQHF. CDR3 sequence (DNA): TGTGCCAGCAGGTGGGGAGATAGCAATCAGCCCCAGCATTTT.

The genes are TRBV12-3 or TRBV12-4 and TRBJ2-3, with D perhaps TRBD2 (5 bases). The CDR3 is 12 amino acids. Between the trimmed V and J ends, which lost 4 bases and 7 bases, there was a span of 9 bases. The CDR3 region is CASSSFGNTQYF. CDR3 nucleotide sequence: TGTGCCAGCAGTTCCTTCGGGAATACGCAGTATTTT.

Of note for this clone: Other nucleotide sequences in the sample specify the same CDR3. The chain links TRBV19 to TRBJ2-7; D is possibly TRBD1 (5 bases). V was clipped by 4 bases and J by 1 base, with 8 bases between them. This CDR3 region has 13 residues. Germline V gene lookup returns CDR1 LNHDA and CDR2 SQIVND (reference sequence). The CDR3 loop reads CASSRQGSYEQYF. The CDR3 nucleotides are TGTGCCAGTAGTAGGCAGGGTTCCTACGAGCAGTACTTC.

V and J are TRBV19 and TRBJ1-1, with TRBD1 as a possible D gene (6 bases). Trimming pared 0 bases from V and 0 bases from J, leaving 14 bases between. Germline V gene lookup returns CDR1 LNHDA and CDR2 SQIVND (reference sequence). The CDR3 loop spans 17 amino acids. DNA for the CDR3: TGTGCCAGTAGTATAGAGGCTACAGGGACCTTGAACACTGAAGCTTTCTTT. Residues: CASSIEATGTLNTEAFF.

In its sample, this clone was seen a few times. This chain links TRBV4-3 with TRBJ1-2, with TRBD1 as a possible D gene (5 bases). Trimming shortened V by 1 base and J by 4 bases, and 13 bases separated the two germline ends. The CDR3 has 15 amino acids. Germline V lookup: CDR1 LGHNA, CDR2 YSLEER. CDR3 nucleotide sequence: TGCGCCAGCAGCCAAGGTGGAGGGGCTGGCTATGGCTACACCTTC. Amino acid sequence: CASSQGGGAGYGYTF.

This chain joins TRBV2 and TRBJ1-5; unclear D gene. Trimming removed 4 bases from V and 4 bases from J, with 5 bases in between. The CDR3 is made up of 12 amino acids. The germline V gene has CDR1 SNHLY and CDR2 FYNNEI. CDR3 DNA: TGTGCCAGCAGTGGCGGAAATCAGCCCCAGCATTTT. It yields the protein CASSGGNQPQHF.

V and J are TRBV7-8 and TRBJ2-1; perhaps TRBD1 as D (6 bases). The CDR3 contains 14 residues. Germline values: CDR1 SGHVS, CDR2 FQNEAQ. V lost 5 bases and J 5 bases, leaving 13 bases between the germline ends. The CDR3 DNA reads TGTGCCAGCAGCCCCCTTCCAGGGGACAATGAGCAGTTCTTC. Translated: CASSPLPGDNEQFF.

This chain links TRBV27 with TRBJ1-5; D uncertain. Trimming cost V 6 bases and J 0 bases, with 9 bases left between them. The V gene's germline CDR1 is MNHEY and CDR2 SMNVEV (reference sequence). This CDR3 spans 14 amino acids. The CDR3 coding sequence is TGTGCCAGCAGCCAGGATTATAGCAATCAGCCCCAGCATTTT. Its protein is CASSQDYSNQPQHF.

The chain employs TRBV5-1 and TRBJ2-3; TRBD2 aligns across 9 bases. Germline values: CDR1 SGHRS, CDR2 YFSETQ. The CDR3 runs 15 residues. The V segment lost 6 bases and the J segment 6 bases; nucleotides outside the gene matches: 11. The CDR3 protein is CASMVAGVKMDTQYF. CDR3 nucleotide sequence: TGCGCCAGCATGGTAGCGGGAGTTAAAATGGATACGCAGTATTTT.

This chain joins TRBV18 and TRBJ2-3; no definite D call. The CDR3 consists of 17 residues. The V gene lost 3 bases and the J gene lost 7 bases, with 23 bases spanning the gap. Germline loops: CDR1 KGHSH, CDR2 LQKENI. This CDR3 reads CASSPSVDGLGLNTQYF. Here the CDR3 DNA reads TGTGCCAGCTCACCGTCAGTTGACGGCCTGGGCCTCAATACGCAGTATTTT.

The chain joins TRBV28 to TRBJ1-3, with D perhaps matching TRBD1 (5 bases). Between the trimmed V and J ends, which lost 6 bases and 0 bases, there was a span of 21 bases. The CDR3 sequence is 18 residues long. The germline V gene has CDR1 MDHEN and CDR2 SYDVKM. CDR3 residues: CASSDRLRAPVSGNTIYF. In DNA form, the CDR3 reads TGTGCCAGCAGCGATCGTCTCAGGGCCCCAGTCTCTGGAAACACCATATATTTT.

The V gene is TRBV13, the J gene TRBJ1-2, with 7 bases matching TRBD1. V gave up 1 base and J gave up 5 bases; unmatched junction bases: 4. Per germline, CDR1 PRHDT and CDR2 FYEKMQ (reference sequence). CDR3 length equals 14 residues. CDR3 in amino acids: CASSLDPGGYGYTF. CDR3 DNA: TGTGCCAGCAGCTTAGACCCAGGGGGATATGGCTACACCTTC.